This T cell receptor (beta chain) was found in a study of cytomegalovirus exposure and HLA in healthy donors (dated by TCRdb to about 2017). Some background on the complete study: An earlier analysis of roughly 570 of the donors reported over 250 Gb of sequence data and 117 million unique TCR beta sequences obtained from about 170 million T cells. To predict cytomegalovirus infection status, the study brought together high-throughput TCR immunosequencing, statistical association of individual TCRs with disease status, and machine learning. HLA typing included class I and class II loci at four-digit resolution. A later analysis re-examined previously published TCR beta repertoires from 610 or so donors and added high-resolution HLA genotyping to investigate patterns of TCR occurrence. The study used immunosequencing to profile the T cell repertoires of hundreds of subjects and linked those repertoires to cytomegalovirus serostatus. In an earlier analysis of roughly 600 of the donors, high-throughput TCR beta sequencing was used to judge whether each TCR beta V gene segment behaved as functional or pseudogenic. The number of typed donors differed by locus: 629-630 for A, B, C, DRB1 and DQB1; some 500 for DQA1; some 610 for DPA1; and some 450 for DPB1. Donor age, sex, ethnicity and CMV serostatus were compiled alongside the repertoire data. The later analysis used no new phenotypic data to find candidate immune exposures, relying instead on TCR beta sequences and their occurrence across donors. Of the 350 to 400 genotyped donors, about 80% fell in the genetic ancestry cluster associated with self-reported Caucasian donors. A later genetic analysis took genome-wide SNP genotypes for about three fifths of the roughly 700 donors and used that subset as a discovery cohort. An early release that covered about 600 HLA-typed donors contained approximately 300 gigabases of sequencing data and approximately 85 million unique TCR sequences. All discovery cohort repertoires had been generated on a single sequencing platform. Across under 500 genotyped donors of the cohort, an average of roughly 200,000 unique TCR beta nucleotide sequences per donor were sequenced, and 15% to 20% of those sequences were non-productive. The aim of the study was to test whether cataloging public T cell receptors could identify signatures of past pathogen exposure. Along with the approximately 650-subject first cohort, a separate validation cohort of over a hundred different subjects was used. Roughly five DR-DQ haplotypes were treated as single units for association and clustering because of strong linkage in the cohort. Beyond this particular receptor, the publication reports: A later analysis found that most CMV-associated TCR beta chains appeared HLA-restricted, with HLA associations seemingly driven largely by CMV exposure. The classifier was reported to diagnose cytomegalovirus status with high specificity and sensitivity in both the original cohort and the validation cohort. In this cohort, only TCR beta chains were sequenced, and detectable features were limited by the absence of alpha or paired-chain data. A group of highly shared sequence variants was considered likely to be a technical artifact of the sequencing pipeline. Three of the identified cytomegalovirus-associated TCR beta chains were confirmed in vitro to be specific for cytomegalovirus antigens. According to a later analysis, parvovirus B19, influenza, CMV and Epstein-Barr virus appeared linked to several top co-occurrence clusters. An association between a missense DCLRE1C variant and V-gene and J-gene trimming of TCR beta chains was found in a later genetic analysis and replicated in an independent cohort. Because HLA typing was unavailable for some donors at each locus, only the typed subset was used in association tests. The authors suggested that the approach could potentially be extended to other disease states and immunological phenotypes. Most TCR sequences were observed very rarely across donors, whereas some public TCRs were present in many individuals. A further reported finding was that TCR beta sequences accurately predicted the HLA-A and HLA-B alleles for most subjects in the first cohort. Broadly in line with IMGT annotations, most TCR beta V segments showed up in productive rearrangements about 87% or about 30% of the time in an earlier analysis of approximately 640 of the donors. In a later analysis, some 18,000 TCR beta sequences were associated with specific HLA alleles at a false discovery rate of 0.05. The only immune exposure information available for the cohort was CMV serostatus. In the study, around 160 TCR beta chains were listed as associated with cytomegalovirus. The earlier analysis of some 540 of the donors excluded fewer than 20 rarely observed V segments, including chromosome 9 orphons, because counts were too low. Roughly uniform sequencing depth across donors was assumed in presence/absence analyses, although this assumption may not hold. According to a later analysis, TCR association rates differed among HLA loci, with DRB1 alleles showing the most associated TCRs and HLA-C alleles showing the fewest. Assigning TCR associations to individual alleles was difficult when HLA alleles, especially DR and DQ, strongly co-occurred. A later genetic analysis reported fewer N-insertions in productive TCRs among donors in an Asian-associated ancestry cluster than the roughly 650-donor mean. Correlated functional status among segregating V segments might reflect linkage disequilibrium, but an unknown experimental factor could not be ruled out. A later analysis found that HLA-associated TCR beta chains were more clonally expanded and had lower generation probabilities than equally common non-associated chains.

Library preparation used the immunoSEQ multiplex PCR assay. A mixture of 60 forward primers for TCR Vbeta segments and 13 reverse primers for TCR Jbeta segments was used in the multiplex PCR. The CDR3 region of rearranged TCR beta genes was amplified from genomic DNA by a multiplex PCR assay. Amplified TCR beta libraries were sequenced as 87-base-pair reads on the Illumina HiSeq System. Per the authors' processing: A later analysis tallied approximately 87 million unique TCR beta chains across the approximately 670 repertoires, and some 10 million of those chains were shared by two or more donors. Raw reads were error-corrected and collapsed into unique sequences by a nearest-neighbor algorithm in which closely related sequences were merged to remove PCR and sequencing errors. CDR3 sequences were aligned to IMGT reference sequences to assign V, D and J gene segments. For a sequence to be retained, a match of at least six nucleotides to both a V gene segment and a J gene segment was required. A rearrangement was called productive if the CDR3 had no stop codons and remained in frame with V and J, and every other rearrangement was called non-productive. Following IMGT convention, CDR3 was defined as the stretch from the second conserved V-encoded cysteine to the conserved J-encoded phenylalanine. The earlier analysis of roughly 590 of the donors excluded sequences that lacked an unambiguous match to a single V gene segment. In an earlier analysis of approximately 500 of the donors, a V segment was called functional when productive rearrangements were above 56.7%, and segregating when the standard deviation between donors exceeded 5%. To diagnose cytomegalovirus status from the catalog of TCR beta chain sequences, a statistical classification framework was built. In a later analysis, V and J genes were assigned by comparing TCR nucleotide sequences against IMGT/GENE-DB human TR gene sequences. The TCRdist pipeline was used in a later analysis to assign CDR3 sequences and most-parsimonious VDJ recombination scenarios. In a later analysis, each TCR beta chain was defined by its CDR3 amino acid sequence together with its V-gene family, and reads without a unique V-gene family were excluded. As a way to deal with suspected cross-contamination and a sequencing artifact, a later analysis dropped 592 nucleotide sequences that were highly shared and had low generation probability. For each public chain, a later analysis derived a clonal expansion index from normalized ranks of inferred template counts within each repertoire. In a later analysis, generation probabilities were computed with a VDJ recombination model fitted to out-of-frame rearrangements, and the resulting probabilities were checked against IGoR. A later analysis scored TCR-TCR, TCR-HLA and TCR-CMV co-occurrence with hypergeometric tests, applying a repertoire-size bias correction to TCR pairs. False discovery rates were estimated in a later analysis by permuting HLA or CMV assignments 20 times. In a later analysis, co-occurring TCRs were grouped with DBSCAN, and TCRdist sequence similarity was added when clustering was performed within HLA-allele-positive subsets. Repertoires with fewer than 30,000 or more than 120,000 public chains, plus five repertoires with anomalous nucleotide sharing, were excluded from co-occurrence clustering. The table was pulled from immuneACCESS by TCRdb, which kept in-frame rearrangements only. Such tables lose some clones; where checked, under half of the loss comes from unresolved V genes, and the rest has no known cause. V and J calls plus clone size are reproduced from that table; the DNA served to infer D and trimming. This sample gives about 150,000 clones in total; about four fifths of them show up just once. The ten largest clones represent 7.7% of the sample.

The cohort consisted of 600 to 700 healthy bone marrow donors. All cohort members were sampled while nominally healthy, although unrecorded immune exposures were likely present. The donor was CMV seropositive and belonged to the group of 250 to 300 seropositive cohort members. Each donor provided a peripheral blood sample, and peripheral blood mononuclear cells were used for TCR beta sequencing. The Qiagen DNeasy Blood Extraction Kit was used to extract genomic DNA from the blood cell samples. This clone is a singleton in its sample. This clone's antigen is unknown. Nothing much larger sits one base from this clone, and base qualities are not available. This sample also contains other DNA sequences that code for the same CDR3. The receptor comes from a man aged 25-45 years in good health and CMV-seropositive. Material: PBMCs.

The CDR3 reads CSARQGETQYF. The sequenced DNA is TGCAGTGCGAGACAGGGAGAGACCCAGTACTTC. Recombination joined TRBV20-1 with TRBJ2-5, with TRBD1 identical over 7 junction bases. The CDR3 has 11 amino acids, counting the end cysteine and phenylalanine. The retained sequence is limited to the CDR3, 33 bases, with the frame set at the first base. The germline V gene (reference sequence) sets CDR1 to DFQATT and CDR2 to SNEGSKA. V is pruned by 6 bases and J by 4 bases, leaving 2 bases of the junction without a gene match.